The clone carrying this T cell receptor beta chain showed up just a few times. Germline V CDR1 and CDR2: SEHNR, FQNEAQ (reference sequence). The CDR3 totals 15 residues. Trimming removed 8 bases from V and 3 bases from J, with 20 bases in between. These data originate in a study of T cells after yellow fever vaccination. TCRdb reprocessed the 5' RACE reads via MiXCR and lists one record per CDR3 protein. The table includes some 670,000 distinct CDR3 sequences, 9% to 15% detected once. The J gene is TRBJ2-7, the V gene TRBV7-9, with TRBD2 as a possible D gene (6 bases). Material: PBMCs, obtained on the day of the yellow fever booster vaccination. This TCR was sampled from a young man who received the YFV17D yellow fever vaccine. As DNA, the CDR3 is TGTGCCAGCGAGCTTAAGGATGGGGGGAACTACGAGCAGTACTTC. It specifies CASELKDGGNYEQYF.